The entry that follows covers one TCR beta chain sequence. Its target is unknown. V lost 5 bases and J lost 6; bases outside the gene matches: 9. This CDR3 has 15 amino acids. The germline gives CDR1 SGHNT, CDR2 YYREEE (reference sequence). Hyperthyroidism had been newly diagnosed in patients aged 18 to 65, and its duration was under 2 months. Every diagnosis used clinical symptoms, serum thyroxine and TRAb, thyroid ultrasound and orbital computed tomography. Amplified TCR beta CDR3 regions came from RNA transcripts. Initially, a first-round RT-PCR of the TCR CDR3 employed the HTBI primer set. TCRdb recomputed calls from the multiplex PCR reads with MiXCR, one row per CDR3 protein. The repertoire consists of hundreds of thousands of distinct CDR3 sequences, with approximately 15% occurring once and the leading ten covering more than 5%. The record originates from a study of T cells in Graves' hyperthyroidism and ophthalmopathy.

Findings and limits, study-wide: Expanded thyroid clonotypes (above 0.001) were mostly also found in blood.

This TCR was recovered from a woman aged 25 to 39 with Graves' hyperthyroidism that later progressed to Graves' ophthalmopathy. The chain combines TRBV5-4 with TRBJ1-1; 11 nucleotides line up with TRBD1. Sequencing was carried out using blood. CDR3 amino acids: CASRSAGTGGSEAFF. The CDR3 nucleotides read TGTGCCAGCAGATCCGCCGGGACAGGGGGATCTGAAGCTTTCTTT.